The clone carrying this T cell receptor (beta chain) showed up many times. Germline V CDR1 and CDR2: MNHEY, SMNVEV (reference sequence). Trimming cost V 10 bases and J 2 bases; bases outside gene matches: 12. There are 15 residues in the CDR3. These data belong to a study of early T cells in non-severe SARS-CoV-2 infection. One entry per CDR3 protein results from TCRdb running MiXCR on the 5' RACE reads. The table has more than 45,000 distinct CDR3 sequences, 5.6% seen once. The chain joins TRBV27 to TRBJ1-1; 8 bases line up with TRBD1. Sequencing input: whole blood. The sequence derives from an adult who was a healthcare worker with PCR-confirmed SARS-CoV-2 infection or an uninfected control (not recorded which). As DNA, the CDR3 is TGTGCCACCGTTGGACAGGGTAACGGAAACACTGAAGCTTTCTTT. It codes for CATVGQGNGNTEAFF.